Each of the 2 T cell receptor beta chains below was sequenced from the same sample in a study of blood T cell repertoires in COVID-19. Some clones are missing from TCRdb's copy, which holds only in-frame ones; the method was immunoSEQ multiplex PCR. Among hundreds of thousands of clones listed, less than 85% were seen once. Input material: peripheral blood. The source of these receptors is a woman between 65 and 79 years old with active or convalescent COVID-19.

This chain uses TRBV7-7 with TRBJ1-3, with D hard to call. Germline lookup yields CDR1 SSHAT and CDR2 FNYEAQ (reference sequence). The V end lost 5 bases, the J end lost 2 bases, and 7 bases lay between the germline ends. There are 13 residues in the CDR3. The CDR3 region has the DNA TGTGCCAGCAGCAGGGAGGCTGGAAACACCATATATTTT. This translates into CASSREAGNTIYF.

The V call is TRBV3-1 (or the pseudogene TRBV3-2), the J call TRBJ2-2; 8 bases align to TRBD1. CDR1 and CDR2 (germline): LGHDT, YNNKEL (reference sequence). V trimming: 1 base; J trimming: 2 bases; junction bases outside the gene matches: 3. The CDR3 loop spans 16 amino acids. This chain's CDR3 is CASSQGQGANTGELFF. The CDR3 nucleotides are TGTGCCAGCAGCCAAGGGCAGGGGGCAAACACCGGGGAGCTGTTTTTT.